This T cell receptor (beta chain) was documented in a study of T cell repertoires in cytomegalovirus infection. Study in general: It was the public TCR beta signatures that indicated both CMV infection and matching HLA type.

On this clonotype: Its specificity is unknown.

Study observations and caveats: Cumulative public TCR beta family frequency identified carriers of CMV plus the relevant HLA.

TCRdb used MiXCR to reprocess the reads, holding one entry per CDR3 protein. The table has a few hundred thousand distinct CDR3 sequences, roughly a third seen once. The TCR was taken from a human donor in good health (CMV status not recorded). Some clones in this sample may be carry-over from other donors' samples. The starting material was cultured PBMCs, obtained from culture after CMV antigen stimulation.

For the CDR3, the DNA is TGTGCCAGCAGCTTGGGACGGGTTGGCGGGAAAACCGGGGAGCTGTTTTTT. It yields the protein CASSLGRVGGKTGELFF. V usage is TRBV5-4 and J usage is TRBJ2-2, with D possibly being TRBD2 (6 bases). Germline CDR1 SGHNT, CDR2 YYREEE (reference sequence). The CDR3 contains 17 residues. Trimming removed 0 bases at V and 5 bases at J, with 17 bases between. The variable domain in full, with the rest retrieved from reference TRBV5-4 and TRBJ2-2, is ETGVTQSPTHLIKTRGQQVTLRCSSQSGHNTVSWYQQALGQGPQFIFQYYREEENGRGNFPPRFSGLQFPNYSSELNVNALELDDSALYLCASSLGRVGGKTGELFFGEGSRLTVL.